A selection of T cell receptor beta chains follows, all from one sample in a study of CXCR3-negative and CXCR3-positive naive CD8 T cells. For each CDR3 protein, TCRdb gives one entry from its re-call of the 5' RACE reads, without DNA. This sample's table reports around 3,000 distinct CDR3 sequences. Sequenced material: naive CXCR3+ CD8+ T cells from blood. All receptors come from a human donor in good health. Some clones in this sample may be carry-over from other donors' samples. CDR3s include the opening cysteine and the closing phenylalanine or tryptophan. Clone size, where shown, is once, few, many, or a class for clones that have expanded.

>TRBJ1-1|TRBV6-1|medium-sized
CASIHTGNTEAFF
>TRBJ1-5|TRBV15|medium-sized
CATKVSDAQPQHF
>TRBJ2-1|TRBV7-9|medium-sized
CASSPDVGQGSYNEQFF
>TRBJ2-1|TRBV7-6|-
CASSSAADLYNEQFF
>TRBJ2-2|TRBV29-1|medium-sized
CSVREGGELFF
>TRBJ1-2|TRBV29-1|medium-sized
CSVEDRGDYGYTF
>TRBJ1-2|TRBV3-1|medium-sized
CASSPIGQAYGYTF
>TRBJ2-3|TRBV10-3|medium-sized
CAISESDSDRDSTTDTQYF
>TRBJ1-2|TRBV6-6|medium-sized
CASSYSGYPTRANYGYTF
>TRBJ2-1|TRBV7-6|medium-sized
CASSFGLAGVYNEQFF
>TRBJ1-1|TRBV14|medium-sized
CASSQEMSPEAFF
>TRBJ1-1|TRBV29-1|medium-sized
CSVPKGGTEAFF
>TRBJ2-1|TRBV11-3|medium-sized
CASSPAGARYNEQFF
>TRBJ2-7|TRBV29-1|medium-sized
CSVRAQDRYEQYF
>TRBJ1-1|TRBV7-3|large
CASSPQGNTEAFF
>TRBJ2-3|TRBV29-1|medium-sized
CSVEGGRITDTQYF